The 9 T cell receptor beta chains given below trace back to one sample, sequenced in a study of blood T cells in healthy people across ages. Together with a sample-barcoded 5' primer, a J-beta primer mix was included in a second PCR lasting about 6 to 12 cycles. TCRdb independently ran MiXCR on the 5' RACE reads; one entry per CDR3 protein. The sample carries 920,000 or so distinct CDR3 sequences, 40% to 55% recorded once. Sequenced input: blood. These receptors were obtained from a woman in her sixties in good health.

This chain connects TRBV29-1 to TRBJ2-5; TRBD1 might be the D (6 bases). The better agreement between TRBJ2-7 and the DNA end casts doubt on the J call. The CDR3 is made up of 14 amino acids. In germline, CDR1 is SQVTM, CDR2 ANQGSEA. The CDR3 sequence: CSVEIQGKTYEQYF. In DNA form, the CDR3 reads TGCAGCGTTGAAATACAGGGAAAAACCTACGAGCAGTACTTC.

This clonotype was found once. The V call is TRBV20-1, the J call TRBJ2-1, with TRBD2 matching 11 bases. V lost 1 base and J lost 8; bases outside the gene matches: 7. The CDR3 covers 15 residues. Germline values: CDR1 DFQATT, CDR2 SNEGSKA (reference sequence). The CDR3 coding sequence is TGCAGTGCTAGAGGGGGAACTAGCGGGAGATATGAGCAGTTCTTC. It yields the protein CSARGGTSGRYEQFF.

This clonotype was seen only a few times. The chain is built from TRBV9 and TRBJ2-7; possible D gene TRBD1, 6 bases. The germline CDR1 and CDR2 sequences are SGDLS and YYNGEE. Trimming pared 1 base from V and 5 bases from J, leaving 25 bases between. This CDR3 spans 18 amino acids. The CDR3 spells CASSVWARTDTHGDEQYF. In DNA, the CDR3 is TGTGCCAGCAGCGTATGGGCCCGGACAGACACCCATGGGGACGAGCAGTACTTC.

The table lists this clonotype with a few counts. J is TRBJ1-1 and V is TRBV5-1, with 7 bases that match TRBD1. In germline, CDR1 is SGHRS, CDR2 YFSETQ. CDR3 length: 14 residues. The J segment lost 1 base and the V segment lost 3 bases, leaving 3 bases of the junction unmatched. The CDR3 region has the DNA TGCGCCAGCAGCTCGGGACAGCCGAACACTGAAGCTTTCTTT. Residues: CASSSGQPNTEAFF.

The rearrangement joins TRBV20-1 to TRBJ2-1; tentatively, D is TRBD2 (6 bases). Germline CDR1 is DFQATT and CDR2 is SNEGSKA (reference sequence). The CDR3 covers 13 residues. V was clipped by 4 bases and J by 9 bases, with 16 bases between them. Here the CDR3 DNA reads TGCAGTGCTACCTATGACCTGGGGGGTGAGCAGTTCTTC. Translation gives CSATYDLGGEQFF.

V is TRBV18 and J is TRBJ2-6; 7 nucleotides agree with TRBD1. V lost 5 bases to trimming and J lost 0 bases; unmatched junction nucleotides: 10. The CDR3 spans 18 residues. Germline CDR1 reads KGHSH; CDR2 reads LQKENI. DNA of the CDR3: TGTGCCAGCTCATACGACAGGGTTATTGCCTCTGGGGCCAACGTCCTGACTTTC. It yields the protein CASSYDRVIASGANVLTF.

This clonotype was seen a few times. The chain uses TRBV27 and TRBJ2-1, with a possible D match to TRBD2 (6 bases). V lost 2 bases to trimming and J lost 2 bases, with 13 bases between them. The V gene's germline CDR1 is MNHEY and CDR2 SMNVEV (reference sequence). CDR3 length: 16 residues. CDR3 sequence reads: CASSLSLALTYNEQFF. Written as DNA, the CDR3 is TGTGCCAGCAGTTTAAGCCTAGCGTTAACCTACAATGAGCAGTTCTTC.

This clonotype was detected only a few times. The rearrangement uses TRBV4-2 and TRBJ2-1; the D gene is possibly TRBD1 (5 bases). Germline V lookup: CDR1 LGHNA, CDR2 YNFKEQ. The CDR3 runs to 16 residues. V dropped 3 bases and J dropped 0 bases, with 12 bases sitting between them. The CDR3 coding sequence is TGTGCCAGCAGCCAGACGACAAGGGGCTCCTACAATGAGCAGTTCTTC. Protein sequence: CASSQTTRGSYNEQFF.

The chain links TRBV9 to TRBJ2-1; 7 nucleotides align to TRBD2. After removal of 4 bases from V and 9 bases from J, the junction contained 13 bases not matched to a gene. The germline CDR1 and CDR2 sequences are SGDLS and YYNGEE. This CDR3 has 15 amino acids. CDR3 nucleotides: TGTGCCAGCAGCCCTAACGTAGCGGGCCAGGTTGAGCAGTTCTTC. Translation gives CASSPNVAGQVEQFF.